The sequence of this T cell receptor (beta chain) was determined in a study of blood T cell repertoires in COVID-19. Study-level information: Sources were T cells, B-cell-depleted T cells, or PBMCs; the material itself was cDNA or gDNA.

As handled by the study authors: Reference gene primer amplification yielded estimated nucleated cell counts. TCRdb keeps only in-frame clones here, not all; method: immunoSEQ multiplex PCR. That table gives V, J and clone size, and the DNA gave D and trimming. This repertoire shows about 52,000 clones, about 79% found once; its top ten account for approximately 10%. The CDR3 loop spans 15 amino acids. V was clipped by 1 base and J by 2 bases, with 12 bases between them. The germline gives CDR1 MGHDK, CDR2 SYGVNS. The V call is TRBV25-1, the J call TRBJ2-7; D possibly corresponds to TRBD1 (6 bases). Sample: peripheral blood. This receptor was taken from a man aged 80 or over with COVID-19, enrolled during active disease. The CDR3 loop is CASSESGTGTYEQYF. The CDR3 DNA is TGTGCCAGCAGTGAATCAGGAACAGGGACCTACGAGCAGTACTTC.